The 5 T cell receptor beta chains below were found in one sample sequenced in a study of blood T cell repertoires in COVID-19. Profiled with immunoSEQ multiplex PCR; TCRdb holds only in-frame clones, not every one. The sample carries about 90,000 clones, about 81% recorded once. The sequenced sample consisted of peripheral blood. The source is a human donor in a cohort sampled during active COVID-19.

This sequence joins TRBV10-3 and TRBJ2-2, with 9 bases that match TRBD1. CDR3 size: 15 residues. V lost 5 bases, J lost 4 bases, and 5 bases stayed unmatched. Germline V gene lookup returns CDR1 ENHRY and CDR2 SYGVKD. The CDR3 bases are TGTGCCATCAGTCCGGGACAGGGTCCCACCGGGGAGCTGTTTTTT. This encodes CAISPGQGPTGELFF.

The V gene is TRBV18, the J gene TRBJ2-7; TRBD1 matches at 10 bases. Germline V gives CDR1 KGHSH, CDR2 LQKENI. CDR3 length: 15 residues. V dropped 4 bases and J dropped 5; count of bases not matched to a gene: 8. As DNA, the CDR3 is TGTGCCAGCTCACTCAGGACAGGGGGGGAAGACGAGCAGTACTTC. Translated, it gives CASSLRTGGEDEQYF.

The chain combines TRBV2 with TRBJ2-1, with a weak D call TRBD1 (5 bases). The CDR3 spans 11 residues. Germline V CDR1 and CDR2: SNHLY, FYNNEI. V dropped 5 bases and J dropped 10 bases, with 9 bases sitting between them. The CDR3 sequence: CASSFWTEQFF. The CDR3 DNA reads as TGTGCCAGCAGTTTCTGGACAGAGCAGTTCTTC.

V is TRBV5-1 and J is TRBJ2-5; 12 nucleotides align to TRBD2. V lost 1 base and J lost 2; bases outside the gene matches: 3. Germline CDR1 and CDR2: SGHRS and YFSETQ. The CDR3 is made up of 16 amino acids. This CDR3 reads CASSLTSGGLQETQYF. CDR3 nucleotide sequence: TGCGCCAGCAGCTTGACTAGCGGGGGGCTGCAAGAGACCCAGTACTTC. Drawing the rest from reference TRBV5-1 and TRBJ2-5, the complete variable domain is KAGVTQTPRYLIKTRGQQVTLSCSPISGHRSVSWYQQTPGQGLQFLFEYFSETQRNKGNFPGRFSGRQFSNSRSEMNVSTLELGDSALYLCASSLTSGGLQETQYFGPGTRLLVL.

The rearrangement links TRBV6-5 to TRBJ1-1; weak D call: TRBD1 (5 bases). V lost 2 bases and J 1 base, leaving 5 bases between the germline ends. This CDR3 has 13 residues. Germline V gene sequence: CDR1 MNHEY, CDR2 SVGAGI. The CDR3 reads CASSYQGNTEAFF. As DNA, the CDR3 is TGTGCCAGCAGTTACCAGGGGAACACTGAAGCTTTCTTT.